This section outlines one TCR beta chain sequence together with its context. The target antigen is unknown. From the reads, TCRdb called clonotypes with MiXCR, one entry per CDR3 protein. The sample shows 170,000 or so distinct CDR3 sequences, 17% of them seen only once. The record originates from a study of T cell repertoires in cytomegalovirus infection. Study-wide context: It can be stated that public TCR beta signatures indicated CMV infection as well as a matching HLA type.

Study-level points and caveats: People with CMV and the relevant HLA were identified by cumulative public TCR beta family frequency. HLA-C-restricted CMV-specific TCR beta clonotypes were dominant in the ex vivo response.

This sequence was found in a human donor in good health (CMV status not recorded). Some clones in this sample may be carry-over from other donors' samples. Sequenced material: CD8+ T cells from PBMCs.

The CDR3 sequence is CASSRTSGTYEQYF. The CDR3 bases are TGTGCCAGCAGTCGGACTAGCGGGACCTACGAGCAGTACTTC. The V gene is TRBV28, the J gene TRBJ2-7, with TRBD2 matching 12 bases. V trimming: 5 bases; J trimming: 2 bases; junction bases outside the gene matches: 1. Per germline, CDR1 MDHEN and CDR2 SYDVKM. The CDR3 spans 14 residues.